This T cell receptor beta chain was found in a study of T cells in women clearing cervical HPV infection. The germline V gene encodes CDR1 MNHEY and CDR2 SVGEGT. Trimming at V came to 2 bases and at J to 3 bases, leaving 4 bases not matched to a gene. There are 15 residues in the CDR3. The assay was immunoSEQ multiplex PCR, and TCRdb's table has in-frame clones only and misses some. The table gives more than 30,000 clones; the top ten clones make up around 3.9% of it. Concerning this clone: The CDR3 end is not reached by the read, which stops 3 residues before it; the germline J gene fills it in.

Cervical HPV DNA detected by MY09/MY11 PCR, typed by dot-blot. The genes are TRBV6-2 or TRBV6-3 and TRBJ2-7, with 10 bases lining up with TRBD1. Sequencing was performed on blood buffy coat. The receptor comes from a woman between 18 and 75 years old with a cervical HPV16 infection that either progressed to CIN3+ or cleared (not recorded which). The CDR3 bases that were read are TGTGCCAGCAGTTACCACGGGACAGGGGTCTACGAG. As protein: CASSYHGTGVYE. The whole CDR3 region reads CASSYHGTGVYEQYF.